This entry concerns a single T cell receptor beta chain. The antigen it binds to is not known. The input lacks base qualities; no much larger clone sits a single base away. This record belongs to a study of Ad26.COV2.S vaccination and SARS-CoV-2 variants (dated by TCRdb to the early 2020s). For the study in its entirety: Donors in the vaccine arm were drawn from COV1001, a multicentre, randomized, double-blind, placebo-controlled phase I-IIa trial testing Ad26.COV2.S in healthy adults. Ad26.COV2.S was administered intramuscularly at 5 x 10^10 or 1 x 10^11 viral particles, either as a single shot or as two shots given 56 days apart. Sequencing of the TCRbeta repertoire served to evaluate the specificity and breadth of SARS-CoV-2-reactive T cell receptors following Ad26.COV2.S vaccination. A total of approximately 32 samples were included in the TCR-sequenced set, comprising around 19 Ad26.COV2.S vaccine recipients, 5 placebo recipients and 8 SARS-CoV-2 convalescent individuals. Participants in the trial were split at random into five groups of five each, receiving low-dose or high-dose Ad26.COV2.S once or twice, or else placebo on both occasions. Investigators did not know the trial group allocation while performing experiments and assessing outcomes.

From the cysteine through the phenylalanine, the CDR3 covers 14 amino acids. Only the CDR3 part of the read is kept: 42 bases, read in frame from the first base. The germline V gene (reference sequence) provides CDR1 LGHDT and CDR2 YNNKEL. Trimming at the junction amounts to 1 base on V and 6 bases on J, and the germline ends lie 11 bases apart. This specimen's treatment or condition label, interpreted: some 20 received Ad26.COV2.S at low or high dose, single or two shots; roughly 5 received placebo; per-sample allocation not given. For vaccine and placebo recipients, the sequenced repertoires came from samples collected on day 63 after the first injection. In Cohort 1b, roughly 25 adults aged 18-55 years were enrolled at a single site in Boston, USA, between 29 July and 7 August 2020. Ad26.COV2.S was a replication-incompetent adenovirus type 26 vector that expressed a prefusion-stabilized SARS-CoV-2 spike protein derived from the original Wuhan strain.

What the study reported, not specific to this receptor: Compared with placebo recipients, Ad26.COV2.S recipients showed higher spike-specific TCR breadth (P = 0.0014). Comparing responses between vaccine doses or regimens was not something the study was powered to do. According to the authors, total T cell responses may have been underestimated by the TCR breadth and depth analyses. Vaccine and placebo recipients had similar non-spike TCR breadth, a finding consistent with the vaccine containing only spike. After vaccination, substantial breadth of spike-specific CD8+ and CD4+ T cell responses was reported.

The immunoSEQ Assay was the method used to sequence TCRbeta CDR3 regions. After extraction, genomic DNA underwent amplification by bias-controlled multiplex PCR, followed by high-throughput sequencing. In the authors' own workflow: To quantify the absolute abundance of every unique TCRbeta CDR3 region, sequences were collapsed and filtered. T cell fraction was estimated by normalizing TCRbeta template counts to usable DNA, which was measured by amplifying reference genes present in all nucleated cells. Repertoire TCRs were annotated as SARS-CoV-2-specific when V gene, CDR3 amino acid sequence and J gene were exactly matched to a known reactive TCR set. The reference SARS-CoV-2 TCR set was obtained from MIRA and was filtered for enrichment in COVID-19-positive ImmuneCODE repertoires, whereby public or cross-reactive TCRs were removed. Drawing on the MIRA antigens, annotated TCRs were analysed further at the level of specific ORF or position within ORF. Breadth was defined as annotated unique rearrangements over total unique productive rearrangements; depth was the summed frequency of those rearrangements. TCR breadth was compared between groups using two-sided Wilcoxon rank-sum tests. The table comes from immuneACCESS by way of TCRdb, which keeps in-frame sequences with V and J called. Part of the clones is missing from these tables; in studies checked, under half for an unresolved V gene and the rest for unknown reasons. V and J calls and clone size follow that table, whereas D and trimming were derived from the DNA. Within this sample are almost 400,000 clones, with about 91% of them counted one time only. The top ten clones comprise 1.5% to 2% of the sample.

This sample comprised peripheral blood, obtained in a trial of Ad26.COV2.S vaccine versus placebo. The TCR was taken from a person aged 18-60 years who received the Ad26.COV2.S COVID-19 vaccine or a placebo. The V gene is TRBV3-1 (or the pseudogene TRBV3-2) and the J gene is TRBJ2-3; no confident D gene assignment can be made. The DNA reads TGTGCCAGCAGCCAAGGCCCTTACGGGGATACGCAGTATTTT. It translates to CASSQGPYGDTQYF.